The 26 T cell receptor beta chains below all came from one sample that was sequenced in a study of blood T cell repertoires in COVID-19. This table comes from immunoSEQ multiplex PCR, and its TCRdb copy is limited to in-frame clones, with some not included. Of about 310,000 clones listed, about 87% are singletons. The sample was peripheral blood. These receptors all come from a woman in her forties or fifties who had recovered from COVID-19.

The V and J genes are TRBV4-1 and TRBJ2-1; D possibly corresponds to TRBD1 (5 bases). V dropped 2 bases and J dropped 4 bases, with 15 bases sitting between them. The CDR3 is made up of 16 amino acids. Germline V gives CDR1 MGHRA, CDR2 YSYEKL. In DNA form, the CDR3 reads TGCGCCAGCAGCCAACCTCTAAGGGGCGCATACAATGAGCAGTTCTTC. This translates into CASSQPLRGAYNEQFF.

CDR3 sequence reads: CASSESWGGQPQHF. The CDR3 DNA follows: TGCGCCAGCAGTGAGTCGTGGGGCGGTCAGCCCCAGCATTTT. The genes are TRBV10-2 and TRBJ1-5; TRBD1 is a possible D gene (5 bases). Per the germline V gene, CDR1 is WSHSY and CDR2 is SAAADI. The CDR3 loop spans 14 amino acids. The ends were cut back, 0 bases at V and 6 bases at J, with 9 bases in the middle.

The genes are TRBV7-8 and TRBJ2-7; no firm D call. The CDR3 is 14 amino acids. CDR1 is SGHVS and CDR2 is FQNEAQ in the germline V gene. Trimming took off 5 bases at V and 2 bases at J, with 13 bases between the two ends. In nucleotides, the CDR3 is TGTGCCAGCAGCCGGAAAGACTCTGCCTACGAGCAGTACTTC. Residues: CASSRKDSAYEQYF.

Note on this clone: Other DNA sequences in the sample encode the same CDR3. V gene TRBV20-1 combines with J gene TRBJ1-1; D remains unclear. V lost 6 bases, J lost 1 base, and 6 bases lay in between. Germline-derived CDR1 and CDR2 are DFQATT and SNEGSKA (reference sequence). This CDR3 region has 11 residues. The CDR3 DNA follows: TGCAGTGCCGGAGGGAACACTGAAGCTTTCTTT. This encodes CSAGGNTEAFF.

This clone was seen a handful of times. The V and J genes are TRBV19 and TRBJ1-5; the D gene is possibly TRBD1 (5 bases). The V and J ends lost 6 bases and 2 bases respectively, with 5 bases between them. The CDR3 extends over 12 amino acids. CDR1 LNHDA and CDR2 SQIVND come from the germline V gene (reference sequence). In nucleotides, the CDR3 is TGTGCCAGTAGCAGGGGCAATCAGCCCCAGCATTTT. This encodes CASSRGNQPQHF. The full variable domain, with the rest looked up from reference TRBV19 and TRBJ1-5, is DGGITQSPKYLFRKEGQNVTLSCEQNLNHDAMYWYRQDPGQGLRLIYYSQIVNDFQKGDIAEGYSVSREKKESFPLTVTSAQKNPTAFYLCASSRGNQPQHFGDGTRLSIL.

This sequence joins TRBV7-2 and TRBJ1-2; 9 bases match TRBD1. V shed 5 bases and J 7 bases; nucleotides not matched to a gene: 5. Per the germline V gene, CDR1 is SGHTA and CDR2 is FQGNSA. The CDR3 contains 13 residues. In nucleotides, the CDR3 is TGTGCCAGCAGCGTTACAGGGGGCTTTGGCTACACCTTC. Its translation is CASSVTGGFGYTF.

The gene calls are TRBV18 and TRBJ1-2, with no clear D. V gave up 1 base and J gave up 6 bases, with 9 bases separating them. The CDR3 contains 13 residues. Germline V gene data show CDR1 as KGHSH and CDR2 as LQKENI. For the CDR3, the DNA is TGTGCCAGCTCACCACGGTCGGGAGATGGCTACACCTTC. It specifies CASSPRSGDGYTF. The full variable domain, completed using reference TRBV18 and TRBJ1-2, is NAGVMQNPRHLVRRRGQEARLRCSPMKGHSHVYWYRQLPEEGLKFMVYLQKENIIDESGMPKERFSAEFPKEGPSILRIQQVVRGDSAAYFCASSPRSGDGYTFGSGTRLTVV.

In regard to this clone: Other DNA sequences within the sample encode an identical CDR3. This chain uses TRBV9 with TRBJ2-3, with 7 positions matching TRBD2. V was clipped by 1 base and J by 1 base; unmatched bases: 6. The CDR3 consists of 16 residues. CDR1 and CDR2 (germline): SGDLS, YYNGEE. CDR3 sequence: CASSVLAGVGTDTQYF. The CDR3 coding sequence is TGTGCCAGCAGCGTATTGGCGGGAGTAGGCACAGATACGCAGTATTTT. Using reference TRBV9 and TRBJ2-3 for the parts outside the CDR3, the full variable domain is DSGVTQTPKHLITATGQRVTLRCSPRSGDLSVYWYQQSLDQGLQFLIQYYNGEERAKGNILERFSAQQFPDLHSELNLSSLELGDSALYFCASSVLAGVGTDTQYFGPGTRLTVL.

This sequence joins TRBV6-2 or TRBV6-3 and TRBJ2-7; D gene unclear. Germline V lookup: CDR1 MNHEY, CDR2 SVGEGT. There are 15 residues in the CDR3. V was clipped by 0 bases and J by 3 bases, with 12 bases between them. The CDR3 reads CASSYSGRLLYEQYF. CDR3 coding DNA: TGTGCCAGCAGTTACTCGGGCAGGTTACTCTACGAGCAGTACTTC.

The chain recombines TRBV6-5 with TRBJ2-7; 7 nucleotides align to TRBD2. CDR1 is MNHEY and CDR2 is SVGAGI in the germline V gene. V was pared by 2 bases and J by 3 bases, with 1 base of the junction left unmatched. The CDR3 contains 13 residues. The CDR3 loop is CASSYGLVYEQYF. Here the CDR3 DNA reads TGTGCCAGCAGTTACGGACTAGTCTACGAGCAGTACTTC.

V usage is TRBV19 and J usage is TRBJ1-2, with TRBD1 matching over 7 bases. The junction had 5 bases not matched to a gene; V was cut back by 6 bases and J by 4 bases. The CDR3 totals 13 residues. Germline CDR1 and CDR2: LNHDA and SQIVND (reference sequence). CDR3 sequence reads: CASSRGGTYGYTF. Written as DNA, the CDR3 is TGTGCCAGTAGCCGAGGGGGCACCTATGGCTACACCTTC.

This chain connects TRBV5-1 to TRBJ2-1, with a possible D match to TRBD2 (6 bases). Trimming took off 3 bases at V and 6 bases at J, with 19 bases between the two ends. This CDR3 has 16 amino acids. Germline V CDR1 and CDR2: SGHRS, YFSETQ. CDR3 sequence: CASSSRLVGGANEQFF. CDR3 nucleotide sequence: TGCGCCAGCAGCTCACGGCTGGTGGGGGGAGCCAATGAGCAGTTCTTC.

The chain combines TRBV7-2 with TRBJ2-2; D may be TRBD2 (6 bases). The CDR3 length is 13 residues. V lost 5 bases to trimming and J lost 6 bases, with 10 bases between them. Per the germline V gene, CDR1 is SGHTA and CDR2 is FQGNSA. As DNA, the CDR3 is TGTGCCAGCAGCGTGGGACTTGCCGGGGAGCTGTTTTTT. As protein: CASSVGLAGELFF.

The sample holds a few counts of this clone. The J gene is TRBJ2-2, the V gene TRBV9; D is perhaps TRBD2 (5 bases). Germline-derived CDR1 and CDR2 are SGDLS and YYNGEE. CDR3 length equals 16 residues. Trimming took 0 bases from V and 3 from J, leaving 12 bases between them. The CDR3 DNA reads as TGTGCCAGCAGCGTAGCCCCGCGGCGGGACACCGGGGAGCTGTTTTTT. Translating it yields CASSVAPRRDTGELFF.

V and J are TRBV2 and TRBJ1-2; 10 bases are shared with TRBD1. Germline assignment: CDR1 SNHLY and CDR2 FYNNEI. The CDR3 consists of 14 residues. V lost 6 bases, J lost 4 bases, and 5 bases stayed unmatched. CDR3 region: CASRDRGGSYGYTF. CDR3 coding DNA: TGTGCCAGCAGGGACAGGGGGGGATCCTATGGCTACACCTTC.

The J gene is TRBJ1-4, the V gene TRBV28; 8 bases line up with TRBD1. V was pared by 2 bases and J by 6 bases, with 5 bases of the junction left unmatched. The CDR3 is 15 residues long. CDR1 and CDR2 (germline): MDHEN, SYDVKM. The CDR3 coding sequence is TGTGCCAGCAGTTTAGTCCAGGGGGCGGATGAAAAACTGTTTTTT. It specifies CASSLVQGADEKLFF. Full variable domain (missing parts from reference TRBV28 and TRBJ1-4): DVKVTQSSRYLVKRTGEKVFLECVQDMDHENMFWYRQDPGLGLRLIYFSYDVKMKEKGDIPEGYSVSREKKERFSLILESASTNQTSMYLCASSLVQGADEKLFFGSGTQLSVL.

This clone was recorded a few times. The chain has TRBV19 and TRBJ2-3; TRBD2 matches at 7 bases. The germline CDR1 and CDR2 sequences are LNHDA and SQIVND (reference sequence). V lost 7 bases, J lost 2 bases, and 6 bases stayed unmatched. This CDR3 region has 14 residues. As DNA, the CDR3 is TGTGCCAGTAAGGGCGGGAGTGACACAGATACGCAGTATTTT. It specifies CASKGGSDTDTQYF. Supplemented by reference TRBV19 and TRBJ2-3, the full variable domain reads DGGITQSPKYLFRKEGQNVTLSCEQNLNHDAMYWYRQDPGQGLRLIYYSQIVNDFQKGDIAEGYSVSREKKESFPLTVTSAQKNPTAFYLCASKGGSDTDTQYFGPGTRLTVL.

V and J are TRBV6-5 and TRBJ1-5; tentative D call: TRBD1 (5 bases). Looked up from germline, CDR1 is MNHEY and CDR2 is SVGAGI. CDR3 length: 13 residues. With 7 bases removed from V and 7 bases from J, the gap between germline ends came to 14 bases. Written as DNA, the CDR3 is TGTGCCAGCACCCTCGGGGGTACCCAGCCCCAGCATTTT. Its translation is CASTLGGTQPQHF.

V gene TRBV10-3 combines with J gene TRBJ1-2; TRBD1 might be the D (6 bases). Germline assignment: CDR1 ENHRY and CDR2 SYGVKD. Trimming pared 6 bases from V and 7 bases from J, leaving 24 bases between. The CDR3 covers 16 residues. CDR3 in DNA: TGTGCCATCAGCTCCCTGGGAGAGATGGGACAAACTGGCTACACCTTC. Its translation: CAISSLGEMGQTGYTF.

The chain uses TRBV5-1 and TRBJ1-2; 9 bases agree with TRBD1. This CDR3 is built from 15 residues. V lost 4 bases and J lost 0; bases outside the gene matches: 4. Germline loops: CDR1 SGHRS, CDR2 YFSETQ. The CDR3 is CASSIDRGTNYGYTF. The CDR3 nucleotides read TGCGCCAGCAGCATAGACAGGGGGACTAACTATGGCTACACCTTC.

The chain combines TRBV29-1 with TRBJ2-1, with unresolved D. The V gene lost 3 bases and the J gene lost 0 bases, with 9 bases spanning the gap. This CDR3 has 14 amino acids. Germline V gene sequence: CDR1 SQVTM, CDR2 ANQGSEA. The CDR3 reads CSVDLVSSYNEQFF. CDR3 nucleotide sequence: TGCAGCGTTGACCTAGTAAGCTCCTACAATGAGCAGTTCTTC.

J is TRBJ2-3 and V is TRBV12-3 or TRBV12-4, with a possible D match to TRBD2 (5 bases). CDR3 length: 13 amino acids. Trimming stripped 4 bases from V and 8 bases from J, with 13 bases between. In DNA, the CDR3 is TGTGCCAGCAGTTCGGGAACCGCCACTACGCAGTATTTT. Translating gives CASSSGTATTQYF.

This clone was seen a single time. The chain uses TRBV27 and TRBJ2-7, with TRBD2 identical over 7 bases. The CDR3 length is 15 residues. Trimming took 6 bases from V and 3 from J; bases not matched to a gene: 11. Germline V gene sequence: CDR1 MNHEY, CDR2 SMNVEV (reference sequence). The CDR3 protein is CASSPPGLRNYEQYF. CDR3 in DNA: TGTGCCAGCAGCCCACCGGGACTAAGGAACTACGAGCAGTACTTC.

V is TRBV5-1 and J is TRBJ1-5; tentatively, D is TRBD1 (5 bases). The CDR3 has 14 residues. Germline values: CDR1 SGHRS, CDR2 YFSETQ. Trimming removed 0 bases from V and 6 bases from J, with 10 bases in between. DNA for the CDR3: TGCGCCAGCAGCTTGGAAGGGGAATCTCAGCCCCAGCATTTT. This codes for CASSLEGESQPQHF.

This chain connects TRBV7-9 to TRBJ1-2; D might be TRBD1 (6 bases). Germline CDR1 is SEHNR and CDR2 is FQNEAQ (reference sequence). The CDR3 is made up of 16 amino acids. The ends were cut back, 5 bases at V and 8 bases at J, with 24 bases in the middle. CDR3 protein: CASSPSPLTGLSGYTF. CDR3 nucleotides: TGTGCCAGCAGCCCATCCCCATTGACAGGTTTATCCGGCTACACCTTC. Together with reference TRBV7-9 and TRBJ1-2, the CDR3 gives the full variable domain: DTGVSQNPRHKITKRGQNVTFRCDPISEHNRLYWYRQTLGQGPEFLTYFQNEAQLEKSRLLSDRFSAERPKGSFSTLEIQRTEQGDSAMYLCASSPSPLTGLSGYTFGSGTRLTVV.

In DNA, the CDR3 is TGTGCCTGGAGAGGAGTTCCTAATTCACCCCTCCACTTT. Translating it yields CAWRGVPNSPLHF. The chain recombines TRBV30 with TRBJ1-6; D is unresolved. The V end was cut by 3 bases, the J end by 6 bases, with 9 bases between. The germline V gene encodes CDR1 GTSNPN and CDR2 SVGIG (reference sequence). This CDR3 contains 13 residues. The full variable domain, with the rest looked up from reference TRBV30 and TRBJ1-6, is SQTIHQWPATLVQPVGSPLSLECTVEGTSNPNLYWYRQAAGRGLQLLFYSVGIGQISSEVPQNLSASRPQDRQFILSSKKLLLSDSGFYLCAWRGVPNSPLHFGNGTRLTVT.